The source of this TCR beta chain is a study of vaccination effects on CD4 cells after COVID-19. ViraFEST expansion of antigen-specific CD4+ T cells with viral peptide pools preceded sequencing. CD4+ T cell isolation took place after approximately 11 days of culture. It was between March and December 2020 that the person had a SARS-CoV-2 infection confirmed by PCR. V was trimmed by 1 base and J by 0 bases, leaving 13 bases between them. Germline V gene data show CDR1 as SGHRS and CDR2 as YFSETQ. The CDR3 contains 16 residues. The method was immunoSEQ multiplex PCR; TCRdb's version includes in-frame clones alone and lacks a portion of them. The table records 35,000 to 45,000 clones, just under 75% of them present only once. This clone was seen once. Its antigen remains unknown.

The chain carries TRBV5-1 and TRBJ1-1; D remains ambiguous. Specimen: CD4+ T cells from PBMCs cultured with a peptide pool, collected before COVID-19 vaccination. The origin of this receptor is a human donor who had a prior SARS-CoV-2 infection. CDR3 loop: CASSLRQLGMNTEAFF. CDR3 DNA sequence: TGCGCCAGCAGCTTGCGCCAACTGGGGATGAACACTGAAGCTTTCTTT. Filled out from reference TRBV5-1 and TRBJ1-1, the complete variable domain reads KAGVTQTPRYLIKTRGQQVTLSCSPISGHRSVSWYQQTPGQGLQFLFEYFSETQRNKGNFPGRFSGRQFSNSRSEMNVSTLELGDSALYLCASSLRQLGMNTEAFFGQGTRLTVV.